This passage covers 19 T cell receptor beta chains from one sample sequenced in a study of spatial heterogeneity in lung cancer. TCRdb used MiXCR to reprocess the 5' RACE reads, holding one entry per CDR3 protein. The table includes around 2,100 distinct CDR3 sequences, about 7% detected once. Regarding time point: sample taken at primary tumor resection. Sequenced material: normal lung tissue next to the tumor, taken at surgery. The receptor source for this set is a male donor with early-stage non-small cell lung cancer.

The CDR3 coding sequence is TGCAGCGTTGAAACCGGGAGCTACGAGCAGTACTTC. Translating it yields CSVETGSYEQYF. The J gene is TRBJ2-7, the V gene TRBV29-1, with a possible D match to TRBD2 (6 bases). The CDR3 covers 12 residues. Germline lookup yields CDR1 SQVTM and CDR2 ANQGSEA. V was cut by 2 bases and J by 3 bases, with 8 bases left in between.

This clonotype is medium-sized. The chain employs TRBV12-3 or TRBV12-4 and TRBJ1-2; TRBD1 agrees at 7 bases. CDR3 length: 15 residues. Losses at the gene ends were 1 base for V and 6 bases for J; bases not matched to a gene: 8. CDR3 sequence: CASSLVGRGSDGYTF. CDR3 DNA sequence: TGTGCCAGCAGTTTAGTCGGCAGGGGGTCAGATGGCTACACCTTC.

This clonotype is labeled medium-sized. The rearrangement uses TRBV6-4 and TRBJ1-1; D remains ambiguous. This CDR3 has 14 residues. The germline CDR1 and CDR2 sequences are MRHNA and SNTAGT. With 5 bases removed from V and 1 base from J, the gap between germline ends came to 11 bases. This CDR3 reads CASSPSPGNTEAFF. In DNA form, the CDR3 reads TGTGCCAGCAGTCCAAGTCCAGGGAACACTGAAGCTTTCTTT.

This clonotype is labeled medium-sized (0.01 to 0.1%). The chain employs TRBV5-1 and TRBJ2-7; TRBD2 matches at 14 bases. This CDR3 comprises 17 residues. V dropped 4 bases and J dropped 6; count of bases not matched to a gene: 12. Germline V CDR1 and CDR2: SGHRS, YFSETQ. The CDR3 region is CASSQIGTSGSWSEQYF. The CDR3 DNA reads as TGCGCCAGCAGCCAGATTGGGACTAGCGGGAGTTGGAGCGAGCAGTACTTC.

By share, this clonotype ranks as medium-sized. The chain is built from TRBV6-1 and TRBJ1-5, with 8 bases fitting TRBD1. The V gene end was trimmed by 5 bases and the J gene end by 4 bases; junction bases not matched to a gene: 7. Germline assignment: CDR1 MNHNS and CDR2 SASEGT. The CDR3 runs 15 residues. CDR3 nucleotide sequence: TGTGCCAGCAGTCCCGGGACAGGCAGGAATCAGCCCCAGCATTTT. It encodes CASSPGTGRNQPQHF.

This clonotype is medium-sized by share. CDR3: CASSSLSDTQYF. CDR3 in DNA: TGTGCCAGCAGCTCCTTATCGGATACGCAGTATTTT. The V and J genes are TRBV7-9 and TRBJ2-3; D is undetermined. The germline V gene has CDR1 SEHNR and CDR2 FQNEAQ (reference sequence). CDR3 length: 12 amino acids. Trimming left V 4 bases short and J 6 bases short, with 8 bases between.

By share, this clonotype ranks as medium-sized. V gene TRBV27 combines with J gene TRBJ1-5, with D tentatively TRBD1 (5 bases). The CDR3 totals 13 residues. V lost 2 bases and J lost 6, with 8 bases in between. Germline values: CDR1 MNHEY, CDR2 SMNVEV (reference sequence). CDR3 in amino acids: CASSLDSFQPQHF. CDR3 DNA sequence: TGTGCCAGCAGTTTAGACAGCTTTCAGCCCCAGCATTTT.

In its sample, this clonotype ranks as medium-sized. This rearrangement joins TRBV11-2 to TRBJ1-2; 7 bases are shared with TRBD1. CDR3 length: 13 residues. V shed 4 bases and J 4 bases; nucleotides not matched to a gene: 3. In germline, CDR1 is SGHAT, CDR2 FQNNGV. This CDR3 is CASSSTGVYGYTF. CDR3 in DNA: TGTGCCAGCAGCTCCACAGGGGTCTATGGCTACACCTTC.

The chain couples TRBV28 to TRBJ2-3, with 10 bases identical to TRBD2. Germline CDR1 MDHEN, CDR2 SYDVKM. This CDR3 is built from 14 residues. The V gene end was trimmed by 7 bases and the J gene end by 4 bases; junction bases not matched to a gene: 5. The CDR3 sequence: CASTSSGRADTQYF. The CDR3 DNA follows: TGTGCCAGCACCTCTAGCGGGAGAGCAGATACGCAGTATTTT.

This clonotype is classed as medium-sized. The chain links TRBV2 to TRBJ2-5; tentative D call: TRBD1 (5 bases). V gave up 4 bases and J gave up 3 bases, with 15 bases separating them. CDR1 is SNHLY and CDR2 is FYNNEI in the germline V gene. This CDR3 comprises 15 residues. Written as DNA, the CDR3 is TGTGCCAGCAGTGTTTCTACTACAGGTGAAGAGACCCAGTACTTC. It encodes CASSVSTTGEETQYF.

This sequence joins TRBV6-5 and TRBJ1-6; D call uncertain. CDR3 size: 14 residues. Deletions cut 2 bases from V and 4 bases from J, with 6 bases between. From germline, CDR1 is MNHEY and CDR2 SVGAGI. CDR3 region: CASSYRVYNSPLHF. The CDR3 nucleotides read TGTGCCAGCAGTTACAGGGTGTATAATTCACCCCTCCACTTT.

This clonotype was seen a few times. The CDR3 here is CSARDPVGGGANVLTF. DNA of the CDR3: TGCAGTGCTAGAGATCCGGTGGGTGGTGGGGCCAACGTCCTGACTTTC. The rearrangement links TRBV20-1 to TRBJ2-6; no clear D gene. This CDR3 contains 16 residues. Trimming shortened V by 0 bases and J by 3 bases, and 12 bases separated the two germline ends. The germline V gene encodes CDR1 DFQATT and CDR2 SNEGSKA (reference sequence).

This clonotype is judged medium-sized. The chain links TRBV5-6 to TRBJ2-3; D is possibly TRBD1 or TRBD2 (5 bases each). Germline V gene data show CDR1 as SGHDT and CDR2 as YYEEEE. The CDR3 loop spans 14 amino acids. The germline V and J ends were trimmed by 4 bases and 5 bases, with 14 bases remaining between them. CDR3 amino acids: CASSPGAGLDTQYF. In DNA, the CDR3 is TGTGCCAGCAGCCCCGGGGCGGGCTTAGATACGCAGTATTTT.

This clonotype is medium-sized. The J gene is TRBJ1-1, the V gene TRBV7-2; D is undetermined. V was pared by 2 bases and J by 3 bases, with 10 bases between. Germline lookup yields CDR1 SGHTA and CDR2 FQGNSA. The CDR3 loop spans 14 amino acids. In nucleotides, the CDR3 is TGTGCCAGCAGCTTAATGGCGGGAGACACTGAAGCTTTCTTT. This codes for CASSLMAGDTEAFF.

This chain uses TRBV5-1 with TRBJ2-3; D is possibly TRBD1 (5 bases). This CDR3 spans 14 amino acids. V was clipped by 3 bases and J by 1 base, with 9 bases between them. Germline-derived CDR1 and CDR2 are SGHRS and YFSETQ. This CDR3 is CASSSRAGTDTQYF. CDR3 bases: TGCGCCAGCAGCTCCAGGGCAGGCACAGATACGCAGTATTTT.

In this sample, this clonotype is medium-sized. CDR3 loop: CASSPGTLSYEQYF. CDR3 sequence (DNA): TGTGCCAGCAGTCCCGGGACGTTATCCTACGAGCAGTACTTC. J is TRBJ2-7 and V is TRBV7-8; the D gene could be TRBD1 or TRBD2 (5 bases each). Germline V gives CDR1 SGHVS, CDR2 FQNEAQ. Trimming took off 6 bases at V and 1 base at J, with 13 bases between the two ends. This CDR3 is built from 14 residues.

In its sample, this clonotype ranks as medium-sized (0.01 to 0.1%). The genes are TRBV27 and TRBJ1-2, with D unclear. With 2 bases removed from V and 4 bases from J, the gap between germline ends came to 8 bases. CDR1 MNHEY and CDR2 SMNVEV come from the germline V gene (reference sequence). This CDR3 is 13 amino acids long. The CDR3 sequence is CASSLGPGYGYTF. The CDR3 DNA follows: TGTGCCAGCAGTTTAGGGCCAGGCTATGGCTACACCTTC.

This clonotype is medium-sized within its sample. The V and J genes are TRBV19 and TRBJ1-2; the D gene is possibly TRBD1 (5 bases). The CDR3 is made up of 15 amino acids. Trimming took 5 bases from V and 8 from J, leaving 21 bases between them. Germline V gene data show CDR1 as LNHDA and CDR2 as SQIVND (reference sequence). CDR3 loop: CASSATVGGGEGYTF. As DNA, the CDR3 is TGTGCCAGTAGTGCCACCGTGGGGGGTGGTGAGGGCTACACCTTC. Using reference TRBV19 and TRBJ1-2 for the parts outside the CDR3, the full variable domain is DGGITQSPKYLFRKEGQNVTLSCEQNLNHDAMYWYRQDPGQGLRLIYYSQIVNDFQKGDIAEGYSVSREKKESFPLTVTSAQKNPTAFYLCASSATVGGGEGYTFGSGTRLTVV.

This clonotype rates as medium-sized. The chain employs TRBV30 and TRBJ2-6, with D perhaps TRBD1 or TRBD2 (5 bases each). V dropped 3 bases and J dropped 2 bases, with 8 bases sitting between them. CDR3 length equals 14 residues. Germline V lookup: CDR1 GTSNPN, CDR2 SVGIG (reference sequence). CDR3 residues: CAWRGPAGANVLTF. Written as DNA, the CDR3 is TGTGCCTGGAGGGGACCGGCTGGGGCCAACGTCCTGACTTTC.